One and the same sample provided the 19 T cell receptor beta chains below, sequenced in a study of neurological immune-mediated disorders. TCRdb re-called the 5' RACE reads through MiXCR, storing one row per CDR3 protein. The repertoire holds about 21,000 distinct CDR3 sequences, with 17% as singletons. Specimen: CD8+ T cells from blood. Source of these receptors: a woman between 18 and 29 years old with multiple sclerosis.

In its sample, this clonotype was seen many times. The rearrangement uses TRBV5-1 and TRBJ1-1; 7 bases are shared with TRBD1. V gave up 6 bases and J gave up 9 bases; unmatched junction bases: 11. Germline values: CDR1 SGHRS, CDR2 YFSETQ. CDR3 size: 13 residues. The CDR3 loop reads CASNFDKGAQAFF. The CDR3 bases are TGCGCCAGCAATTTCGACAAGGGGGCGCAAGCTTTCTTT.

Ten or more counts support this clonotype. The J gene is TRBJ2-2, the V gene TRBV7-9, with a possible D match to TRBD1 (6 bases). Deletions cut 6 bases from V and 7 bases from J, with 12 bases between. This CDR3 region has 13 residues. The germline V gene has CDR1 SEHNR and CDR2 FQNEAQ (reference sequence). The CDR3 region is CASRKQGGGELFF. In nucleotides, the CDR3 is TGTGCCAGCAGAAAACAGGGCGGCGGGGAGCTGTTTTTT.

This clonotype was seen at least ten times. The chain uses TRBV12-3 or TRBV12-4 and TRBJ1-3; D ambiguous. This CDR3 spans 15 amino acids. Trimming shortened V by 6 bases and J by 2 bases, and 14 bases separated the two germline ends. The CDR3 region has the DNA TGTGCCAGCAGGCCCGGAGCCGACACTGGAAACACCATATATTTT. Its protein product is CASRPGADTGNTIYF.

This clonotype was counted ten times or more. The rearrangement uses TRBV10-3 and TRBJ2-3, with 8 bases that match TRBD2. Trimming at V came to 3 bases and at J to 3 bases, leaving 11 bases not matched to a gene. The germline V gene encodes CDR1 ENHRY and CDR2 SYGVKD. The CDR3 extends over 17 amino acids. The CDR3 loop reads CAISDLGTSPMTDTQYF. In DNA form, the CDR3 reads TGTGCCATCAGTGATTTGGGGACTAGTCCTATGACAGATACGCAGTATTTT.

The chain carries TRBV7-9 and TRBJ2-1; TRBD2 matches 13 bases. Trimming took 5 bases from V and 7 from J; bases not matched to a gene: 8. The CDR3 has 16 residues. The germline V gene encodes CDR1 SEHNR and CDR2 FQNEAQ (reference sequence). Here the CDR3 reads CASSVGGLAGLNEQFF. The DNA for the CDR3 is TGTGCCAGCAGCGTAGGGGGACTAGCGGGGTTAAATGAGCAGTTCTTC. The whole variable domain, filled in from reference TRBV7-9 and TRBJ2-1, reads DTGVSQNPRHKITKRGQNVTFRCDPISEHNRLYWYRQTLGQGPEFLTYFQNEAQLEKSRLLSDRFSAERPKGSFSTLEIQRTEQGDSAMYLCASSVGGLAGLNEQFFGPGTRLTVL.

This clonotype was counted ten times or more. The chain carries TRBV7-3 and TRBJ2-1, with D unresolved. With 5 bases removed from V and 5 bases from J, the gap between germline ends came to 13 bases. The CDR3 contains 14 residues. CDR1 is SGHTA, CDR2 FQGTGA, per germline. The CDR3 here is CASSPGHADNEQFF. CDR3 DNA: TGTGCCAGCAGCCCCGGGCACGCGGACAATGAGCAGTTCTTC.

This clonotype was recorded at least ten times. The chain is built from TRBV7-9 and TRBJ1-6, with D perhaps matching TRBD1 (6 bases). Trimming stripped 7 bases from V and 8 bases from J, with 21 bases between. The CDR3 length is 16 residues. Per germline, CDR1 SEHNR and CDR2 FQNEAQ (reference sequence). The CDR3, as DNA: TGTGCCAGCAACGATGGGGAGAACAGGGCGGATTCACCCCTCCACTTT. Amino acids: CASNDGENRADSPLHF.

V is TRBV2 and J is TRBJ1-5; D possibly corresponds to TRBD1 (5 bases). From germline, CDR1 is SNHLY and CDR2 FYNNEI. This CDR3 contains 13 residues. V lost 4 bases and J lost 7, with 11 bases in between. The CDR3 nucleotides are TGTGCCAGCAGTGCAGAGGGGAACCAGCCCCAGCATTTT. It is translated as CASSAEGNQPQHF.

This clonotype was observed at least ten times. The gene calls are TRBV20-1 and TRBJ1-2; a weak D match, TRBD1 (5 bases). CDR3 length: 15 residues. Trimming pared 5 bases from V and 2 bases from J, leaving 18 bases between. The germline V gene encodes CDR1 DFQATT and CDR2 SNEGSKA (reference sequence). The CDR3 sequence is CSAGDLGDINYGYTF. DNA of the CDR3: TGCAGTGCTGGGGACTTGGGTGATATAAACTATGGCTACACCTTC.

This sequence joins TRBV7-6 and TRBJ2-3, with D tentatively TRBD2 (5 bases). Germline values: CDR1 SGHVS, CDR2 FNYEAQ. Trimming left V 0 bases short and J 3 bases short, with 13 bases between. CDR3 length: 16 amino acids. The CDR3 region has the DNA TGTGCCAGCAGCTTAGCGCTTAGTAGGGAGACAGATACGCAGTATTTT. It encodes CASSLALSRETDTQYF.

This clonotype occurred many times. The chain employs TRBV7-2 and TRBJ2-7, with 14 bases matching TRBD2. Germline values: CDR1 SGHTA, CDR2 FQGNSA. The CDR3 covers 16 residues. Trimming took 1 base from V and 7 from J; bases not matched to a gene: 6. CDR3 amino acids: CASSLGLAGGLGEQYV. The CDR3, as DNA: TGTGCCAGCAGCTTAGGACTAGCGGGAGGGCTTGGGGAGCAGTACGTC.

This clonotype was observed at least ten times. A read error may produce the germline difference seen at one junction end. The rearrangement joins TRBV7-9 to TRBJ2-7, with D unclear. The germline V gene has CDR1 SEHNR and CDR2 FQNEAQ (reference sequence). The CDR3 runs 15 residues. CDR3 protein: CASTLVVDPSYEQYF. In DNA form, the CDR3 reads TGTGCCAGCACCTTAGTCGTGGATCCATCCTACGAGCAGTACTTC. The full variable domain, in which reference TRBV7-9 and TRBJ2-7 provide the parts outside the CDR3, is DTGVSQNPRHKITKRGQNVTFRCDPISEHNRLYWYRQTLGQGPEFLTYFQNEAQLEKSRLLSDRFSAERPKGSFSTLEIQRTEQGDSAMYLCASTLVVDPSYEQYFGPGTRLTVT.

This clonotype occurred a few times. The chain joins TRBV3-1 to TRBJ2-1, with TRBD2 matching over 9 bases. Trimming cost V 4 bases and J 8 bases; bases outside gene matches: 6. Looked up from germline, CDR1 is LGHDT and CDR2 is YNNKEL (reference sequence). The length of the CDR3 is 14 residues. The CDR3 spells CASSPWTSVYEQFF. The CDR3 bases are TGTGCCAGCAGCCCCTGGACTAGCGTTTATGAGCAGTTCTTC.

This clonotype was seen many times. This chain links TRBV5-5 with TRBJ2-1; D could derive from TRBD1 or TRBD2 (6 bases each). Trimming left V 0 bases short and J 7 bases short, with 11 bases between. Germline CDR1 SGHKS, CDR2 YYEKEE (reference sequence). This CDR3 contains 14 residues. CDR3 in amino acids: CASSLETGRNEQFF. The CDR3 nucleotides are TGTGCCAGCAGCTTGGAAACAGGGAGGAATGAGCAGTTCTTC.

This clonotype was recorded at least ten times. This chain's CDR3 is CASSQGYGQPQHF. In DNA form, the CDR3 reads TGTGCCAGCAGTCAGGGTTATGGACAGCCCCAGCATTTT. The V call is TRBV6-5, the J call TRBJ1-5; tentative D call: TRBD1 (5 bases). Germline values: CDR1 MNHEY, CDR2 SVGAGI. The CDR3 runs to 13 residues. V lost 5 bases and J 7 bases, leaving 12 bases between the germline ends.

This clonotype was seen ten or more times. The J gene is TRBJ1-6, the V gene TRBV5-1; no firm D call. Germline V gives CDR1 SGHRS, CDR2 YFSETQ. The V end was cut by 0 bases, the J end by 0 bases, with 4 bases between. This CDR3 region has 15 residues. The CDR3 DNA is TGCGCCAGCAGCTTGGGGGGCTCCTATAATTCACCCCTCCACTTT. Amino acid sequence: CASSLGGSYNSPLHF.

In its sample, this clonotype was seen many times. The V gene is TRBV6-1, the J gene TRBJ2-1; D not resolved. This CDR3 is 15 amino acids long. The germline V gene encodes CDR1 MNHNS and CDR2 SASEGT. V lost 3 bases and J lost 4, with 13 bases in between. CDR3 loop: CASSELVAPYNEQFF. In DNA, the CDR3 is TGTGCCAGCAGTGAGCTGGTAGCCCCGTACAATGAGCAGTTCTTC.

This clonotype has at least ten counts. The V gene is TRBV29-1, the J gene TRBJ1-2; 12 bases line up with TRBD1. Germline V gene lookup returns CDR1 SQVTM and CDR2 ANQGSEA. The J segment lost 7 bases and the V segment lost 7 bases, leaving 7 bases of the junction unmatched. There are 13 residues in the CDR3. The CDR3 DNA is TGCAGCGCCGGGACAGGGGGCGTAGGTGGCTACACCTTC. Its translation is CSAGTGGVGGYTF.

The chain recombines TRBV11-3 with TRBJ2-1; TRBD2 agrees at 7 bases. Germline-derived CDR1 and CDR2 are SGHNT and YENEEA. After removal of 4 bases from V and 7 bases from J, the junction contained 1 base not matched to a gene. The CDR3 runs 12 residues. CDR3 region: CASSSRGNEQFF. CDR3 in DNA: TGTGCCAGCAGCTCGCGGGGGAATGAGCAGTTCTTC.